Here is one T cell receptor beta chain with its context. The sample holds other DNA sequences that translate to the same CDR3. Terminally differentiated effector memory CD45RA+ cells were excluded by CCR7 positive selection of CD45RO-negative cells. The J segment lost 4 bases and the V segment lost 6 bases, leaving 6 bases of the junction unmatched. The CDR3 consists of 14 residues. CDR1 is MDHEN, CDR2 SYDVKM, per germline. This specimen comes from a study of shared clonotypes between healthy human individuals. Measured with immunoSEQ multiplex PCR; TCRdb has only the in-frame clones, and not every one. The sample contains a few million clones, about 94% of which appear only once.

This TCR was sampled from a young man in good health. Some clones in this sample may be carry-over from other donors' samples. The chain couples TRBV28 to TRBJ1-1, with 9 bases matching TRBD1. The sequenced material came from naive CD8+ T cells from PBMCs. The CDR3, as DNA: TGTGCCAGCAGCTTGGGACAGGGTAGCACTGAAGCTTTCTTT. It encodes CASSLGQGSTEAFF.